This T cell receptor beta chain originates from a study of CD8 T cells in ankylosing spondylitis. This clonotype occurred a few times. Its antigen is not identified. Molecular-barcoded quantitative 5'-RACE produced these TCR beta libraries. TCRdb itself ran the 5' RACE reads through MiXCR, one entry per CDR3 protein. Of a few hundred thousand distinct CDR3 sequences in the sample, around 24% were seen once. Findings and caveats of the study: The clones that were linked to disease were reported to be significantly enriched in matched synovial fluid samples from ankylosing spondylitis patients. Earlier reports found some motif variants in synovial fluid and blood in reactive arthritis. Ankylosing spondylitis blood appeared to carry a characteristic TCR beta motif of roughly 8 highly homologous variants. Disease-linked clones displayed a CD8+ phenotype and appeared relatively rarely in peripheral blood.

Germline V lookup: CDR1 SGHRS, CDR2 YFSETQ. This CDR3 is 17 amino acids long. The germline V and J ends were trimmed by 4 bases and 9 bases, with 28 bases remaining between them. The V call is TRBV5-1, the J call TRBJ2-5; a weak D match, TRBD1 (7 bases). The specimen was blood, either unsorted or a sorted T cell fraction (not recorded which). The source of this sequence is a male donor with ankylosing spondylitis. The chain's CDR3 is CASSGGQLVAVQAAQYF. CDR3 DNA sequence: TGCGCCAGCAGCGGGGGACAGCTAGTAGCGGTCCAGGCGGCCCAGTACTTC.